These 25 T cell receptor beta chains were sequenced from one sample in a study of blood T cell repertoires in COVID-19. TCRdb keeps only in-frame clones here, not all; method: immunoSEQ multiplex PCR. The sample shows approximately 300,000 clones, around 86% of them seen only once. The material sequenced was PBMCs or T cells enriched from blood (not recorded which). The receptors stem from a woman younger than 30 who had recovered from COVID-19.

The rearrangement uses TRBV2 and TRBJ2-1, with D perhaps TRBD1 (5 bases). The CDR3 is 15 amino acids. The V end was cut by 3 bases, the J end by 3 bases, with 12 bases between. From germline, CDR1 is SNHLY and CDR2 FYNNEI. The CDR3 is CASSDRQLDYNEQFF. The CDR3 bases are TGTGCCAGCAGTGACAGACAGCTAGACTACAATGAGCAGTTCTTC.

The rearrangement joins TRBV2 to TRBJ1-2, with D possibly TRBD1 on 5 matching bases. Trimming left V 2 bases short and J 6 bases short, with 10 bases between. The CDR3 spans 13 residues. Germline CDR1 and CDR2: SNHLY and FYNNEI. CDR3 sequence: CASSEMGGNGYTF. The CDR3, as DNA: TGTGCCAGCAGTGAAATGGGGGGGAATGGCTACACCTTC.

The chain links TRBV11-2 to TRBJ2-3, with D tentatively TRBD2 (7 bases). Trimming left V 5 bases short and J 1 base short, with 22 bases between. Germline CDR1 and CDR2: SGHAT and FQNNGV. The CDR3 extends over 18 amino acids. DNA for the CDR3: TGTGCCAGCAGCGCCCTGGAGGCGGGGGCGTCTCGCACAGATACGCAGTATTTT. This translates into CASSALEAGASRTDTQYF. The whole variable domain, filled in from reference TRBV11-2 and TRBJ2-3, reads EAGVAQSPRYKIIEKRQSVAFWCNPISGHATLYWYQQILGQGPKLLIQFQNNGVVDDSQLPKDRFSAERLKGVDSTLKIQPAKLEDSAVYLCASSALEAGASRTDTQYFGPGTRLTVL.

V usage is TRBV27 and J usage is TRBJ2-7; perhaps TRBD1 as D (5 bases). The CDR3 extends over 13 amino acids. V lost 4 bases and J 5 bases, leaving 12 bases between the germline ends. Germline V gene lookup returns CDR1 MNHEY and CDR2 SMNVEV (reference sequence). The CDR3 DNA sequence: TGTGCCAGCAGTTACATTGGGGCCCACGAGCAGTACTTC. This codes for CASSYIGAHEQYF.

This sequence joins TRBV15 and TRBJ1-2, with 7 bases matching TRBD1. The CDR3 contains 16 residues. Germline V gene sequence: CDR1 LNHNV, CDR2 YYDKDF (reference sequence). The junction had 9 bases not matched to a gene; V was cut back by 1 base and J by 4 bases. For the CDR3, the DNA is TGTGCCACCAGCAGAGGAGGGGGCTCGAACATCTATGGCTACACCTTC. This encodes CATSRGGGSNIYGYTF. Combining the CDR3 with reference TRBV15 and TRBJ1-2 gives the whole variable domain DAMVIQNPRYQVTQFGKPVTLSCSQTLNHNVMYWYQQKSSQAPKLLFHYYDKDFNNEADTPDNFQSRRPNTSFCFLDIRSPGLGDTAMYLCATSRGGGSNIYGYTFGSGTRLTVV.

A single count supports this clone. This chain uses TRBV7-2 with TRBJ2-1, with no clear D. The CDR3 runs 14 residues. V dropped 4 bases and J dropped 0 bases, with 7 bases sitting between them. The germline CDR1 and CDR2 sequences are SGHTA and FQGNSA. CDR3 DNA sequence: TGTGCCAGCAGCTCCTTCGGCTCCTACAATGAGCAGTTCTTC. It yields the protein CASSSFGSYNEQFF.

In DNA, the CDR3 is TGTGCCAGCAGTTTTGGAGCCAGAGCTTTCTTT. It translates to CASSFGARAFF. The V call is TRBV12-3 or TRBV12-4, the J call TRBJ1-1; D remains ambiguous. V dropped 3 bases and J dropped 10 bases, with 9 bases sitting between them. The CDR3 runs 11 residues.

This chain connects TRBV28 to TRBJ1-2; weak D call: TRBD1 (6 bases). This CDR3 has 12 residues. CDR1 MDHEN and CDR2 SYDVKM come from the germline V gene. The V end was cut by 8 bases, the J end by 8 bases, with 15 bases between. The CDR3 here is CASWDIIEGYTF. CDR3 DNA sequence: TGTGCCAGCTGGGACATTATTGAGGGCTACACCTTC.

V usage is TRBV24-1 and J usage is TRBJ2-2; TRBD1 agrees at 9 bases. The CDR3 sequence is 16 residues long. Germline lookup yields CDR1 KGHDR and CDR2 SFDVKD. Trimming removed 4 bases from V and 2 bases from J; junction bases left unmatched: 4. CDR3 sequence (DNA): TGTGCCACCAGTGACTCGGGACAGGGAAACACCGGGGAGCTGTTTTTT. This sequence encodes CATSDSGQGNTGELFF.

A single count supports this clone. The V gene is TRBV28, the J gene TRBJ2-7, with TRBD1 identical over 9 bases. The germline CDR1 and CDR2 sequences are MDHEN and SYDVKM. The CDR3 extends over 13 amino acids. V lost 6 bases to trimming and J lost 6 bases; unmatched junction nucleotides: 6. CDR3 in DNA: TGTGCCAGCAGGACAGGGGGGTATGTCGAGCAGTACTTC. Protein product: CASRTGGYVEQYF.

J is TRBJ1-1 and V is TRBV18; D possibly corresponds to TRBD1 (6 bases). V dropped 4 bases and J dropped 5 bases, with 14 bases sitting between them. The CDR3 loop spans 14 amino acids. Germline assignment: CDR1 KGHSH and CDR2 LQKENI. DNA for the CDR3: TGTGCCAGCTCACTGTCGACAGGCGATACTGAAGCTTTCTTT. Translated: CASSLSTGDTEAFF.

This rearrangement joins TRBV6-5 to TRBJ1-2; 12 bases map to TRBD1. This CDR3 comprises 13 residues. CDR1 is MNHEY, CDR2 SVGAGI, per germline. The V gene end was trimmed by 11 bases and the J gene end by 1 base; junction bases not matched to a gene: 2. DNA of the CDR3: TGTGCCGGGACAGGGGGCAATAACTATGGCTACACCTTC. This gives the protein CAGTGGNNYGYTF.

Only one count was recorded for this clone. The genes are TRBV30 and TRBJ1-2, with 9 bases identical to TRBD1. Germline loops: CDR1 GTSNPN, CDR2 SVGIG (reference sequence). The CDR3 totals 12 residues. J gave up 6 bases and V 7 bases, and 6 bases lay outside the gene matches. The CDR3 sequence is CASKGQGNGYTF. Here the CDR3 DNA reads TGTGCCTCGAAGGGACAGGGCAATGGCTACACCTTC.

This clone was observed once. This rearrangement joins TRBV14 to TRBJ2-2, with a tentative D call TRBD2 (5 bases). Germline V gives CDR1 SGHDN, CDR2 FVKESK. The CDR3 has 16 amino acids. V was pared by 4 bases and J by 4 bases, with 16 bases between. The CDR3 region is CASSPPVGSGTGELFF. The CDR3 region has the DNA TGTGCCAGCAGCCCCCCAGTGGGGAGTGGCACCGGGGAGCTGTTTTTT. Using reference TRBV14 and TRBJ2-2 for the parts outside the CDR3, the full variable domain is EAGVTQFPSHSVIEKGQTVTLRCDPISGHDNLYWYRRVMGKEIKFLLHFVKESKQDESGMPNNRFLAERTGGTYSTLKVQPAELEDSGVYFCASSPPVGSGTGELFFGEGSRLTVL.

The chain is built from TRBV2 and TRBJ2-1, with D possibly matching TRBD1 (6 bases). CDR3 length: 12 amino acids. Germline V lookup: CDR1 SNHLY, CDR2 FYNNEI. V was pared by 6 bases and J by 13 bases, with 16 bases between. The CDR3 reads CASRLGAGEQFF. CDR3 nucleotides: TGTGCCAGCAGGTTGGGGGCGGGTGAACAGTTCTTC.

The chain recombines TRBV5-1 with TRBJ2-3; TRBD2 matches at 7 bases. The CDR3 sequence is 15 residues long. Germline loops: CDR1 SGHRS, CDR2 YFSETQ. V was clipped by 4 bases and J by 3 bases; unmatched bases: 8. Here the CDR3 DNA reads TGCGCCAGCAGCCTTTTTTCGGGAGGAACAGATACGCAGTATTTT. This sequence encodes CASSLFSGGTDTQYF. Looking up the rest from reference TRBV5-1 and TRBJ2-3 gives the full variable domain: KAGVTQTPRYLIKTRGQQVTLSCSPISGHRSVSWYQQTPGQGLQFLFEYFSETQRNKGNFPGRFSGRQFSNSRSEMNVSTLELGDSALYLCASSLFSGGTDTQYFGPGTRLTVL.

The chain recombines TRBV9 with TRBJ1-2, with D unresolved. The CDR3 sequence is 13 residues long. The V end lost 1 base, the J end lost 3 bases, and 7 bases lay between the germline ends. Per germline, CDR1 SGDLS and CDR2 YYNGEE. Written as DNA, the CDR3 is TGTGCCAGCAGCGTACTGGAGGACTATGGCTACACCTTC. Translating gives CASSVLEDYGYTF.

The rearrangement joins TRBV24-1 to TRBJ1-5, with TRBD1 matching 7 bases. The CDR3 is made up of 16 amino acids. Germline values: CDR1 KGHDR, CDR2 SFDVKD. The V and J ends lost 5 bases and 7 bases, in that order; junction bases with no gene match: 13. In DNA form, the CDR3 reads TGTGCCACCAGTGCCGCAACAGGGGTGGAAAGCCAGCCCCAGCATTTT. As protein: CATSAATGVESQPQHF.

This rearrangement joins TRBV27 to TRBJ2-7; TRBD1 matches at 7 bases. Per the germline V gene, CDR1 is MNHEY and CDR2 is SMNVEV (reference sequence). The ends lost 4 bases at V and 1 base at J; junction bases unmatched: 7. This CDR3 spans 15 amino acids. Here the CDR3 DNA reads TGTGCCAGCAGTTCTTTACAGGGGAATTCCTACGAGCAGTACTTC. It specifies CASSSLQGNSYEQYF.

The genes are TRBV21-1 and TRBJ1-1. TRBV21-1 is flagged as a pseudogene. The CDR3 sequence is 9 residues long. The CDR3 sequence is CATFYSAFF. The CDR3 DNA is TGTGCCACCTTTTATTCAGCTTTCTTT.

The rearrangement uses TRBV6-6 and TRBJ1-6; 7 bases are a match to TRBD1. The CDR3 is 16 residues long. Germline CDR1 MNHNY, CDR2 SVGAGI (reference sequence). Trimming at V came to 6 bases and at J to 3 bases, leaving 8 bases not matched to a gene. CDR3: CASRQTGAVYNSPLHF. DNA of the CDR3: TGTGCCAGCAGACAAACAGGGGCCGTCTATAATTCACCCCTCCACTTT.

This clone was seen only once. This chain links TRBV6-4 with TRBJ2-1; 12 bases map to TRBD2. The germline gives CDR1 MRHNA, CDR2 SNTAGT. The V gene end was trimmed by 2 bases and the J gene end by 7 bases; junction bases not matched to a gene: 6. The CDR3 is 16 amino acids. The CDR3, as DNA: TGTGCCAGCAGTGACCAGCTAGCGGGAGGGCGGAATGAGCAGTTCTTC. It specifies CASSDQLAGGRNEQFF.

The rearrangement joins TRBV5-1 to TRBJ1-1; 7 bases are shared with TRBD1. Trimming removed 5 bases from V and 2 bases from J; junction bases left unmatched: 9. This CDR3 contains 15 residues. Germline CDR1 and CDR2: SGHRS and YFSETQ. As DNA, the CDR3 is TGCGCCAGCAGGGCTAGACAGGGAACTAACACTGAAGCTTTCTTT. Encoded protein: CASRARQGTNTEAFF.

This clone turned up a few times. This sequence joins TRBV10-3 and TRBJ2-1; the match to TRBD1 covers 9 bases. V lost 6 bases to trimming and J lost 5 bases; unmatched junction nucleotides: 5. Germline V gives CDR1 ENHRY, CDR2 SYGVKD. CDR3 length: 14 residues. CDR3 in DNA: TGTGCCATCAGCGGGACAGGGAACCACAATGAGCAGTTCTTC. Translated: CAISGTGNHNEQFF.

The chain employs TRBV5-1 and TRBJ1-2; 9 bases agree with TRBD1. This CDR3 has 15 amino acids. Trimming cost V 3 bases and J 3 bases; bases outside gene matches: 6. Germline-derived CDR1 and CDR2 are SGHRS and YFSETQ. CDR3 nucleotides: TGCGCCAGCAGCTCAGAGGGACAGGGACACTATGGCTACACCTTC. It codes for CASSSEGQGHYGYTF. Filled out from reference TRBV5-1 and TRBJ1-2, the complete variable domain reads KAGVTQTPRYLIKTRGQQVTLSCSPISGHRSVSWYQQTPGQGLQFLFEYFSETQRNKGNFPGRFSGRQFSNSRSEMNVSTLELGDSALYLCASSSEGQGHYGYTFGSGTRLTVV.